The 4 T cell receptor beta chains reported below all come from one sample, sequenced in a study of OX40 agonist ivuxolimab in advanced cancers. Using immunoSEQ multiplex PCR, the repertoire was profiled, and TCRdb retains in-frame clones only, with some absent. The data contain some 64,000 clones, around four fifths of them singletons. This specimen consisted of CD4+ or CD8+ T cells sorted from blood, obtained in a trial of the OX40 agonist ivuxolimab. These receptors came from an adult with an advanced solid tumor such as melanoma, head and neck, liver or kidney cancer.

The chain recombines TRBV5-4 with TRBJ2-7, with 7 bases fitting TRBD2. This CDR3 comprises 14 residues. Germline CDR1 SGHNT, CDR2 YYREEE (reference sequence). With 4 bases clipped from V and 3 bases from J, the junction kept 7 bases outside the gene matches. In DNA form, the CDR3 reads TGTGCCAGCAGCCTTGGGGGGGTTGACTACGAGCAGTACTTC. Translated: CASSLGGVDYEQYF.

This sequence joins TRBV18 and TRBJ2-7, with 7 bases fitting TRBD1. Germline V gives CDR1 KGHSH, CDR2 LQKENI. The CDR3 runs 17 residues. Germline trimming cut 3 bases from V and 3 bases from J; bases unmatched to any gene: 14. The DNA of the CDR3 is TGTGCCAGCTCACCCCCGGGCCCGACAGGGTTAAGCTACGAGCAGTACTTC. Its translation is CASSPPGPTGLSYEQYF. The entire variable domain, with the rest obtained from reference TRBV18 and TRBJ2-7, is as follows: NAGVMQNPRHLVRRRGQEARLRCSPMKGHSHVYWYRQLPEEGLKFMVYLQKENIIDESGMPKERFSAEFPKEGPSILRIQQVVRGDSAAYFCASSPPGPTGLSYEQYFGPGTRLTVT.

This clone came up a few times. The chain links TRBV29-1 to TRBJ2-1; the D gene is possibly TRBD2 (6 bases). CDR3 size: 14 residues. V lost 6 bases, J lost 0 bases, and 12 bases lay in between. Looked up from germline, CDR1 is SQVTM and CDR2 is ANQGSEA. The chain's CDR3 is CSVLAAGSYNEQFF. CDR3 sequence (DNA): TGCAGCGTCCTAGCAGCGGGCTCCTACAATGAGCAGTTCTTC.

The count of this clone is one. The chain employs TRBV5-1 and TRBJ1-1, with a tentative D call TRBD1 (5 bases). Germline V gene lookup returns CDR1 SGHRS and CDR2 YFSETQ. V gave up 0 bases and J gave up 1 base, with 13 bases separating them. The CDR3 length is 16 residues. CDR3 residues: CASSLGRRARNTEAFF. The CDR3 nucleotides are TGCGCCAGCAGCTTGGGTCGCAGGGCTAGGAACACTGAAGCTTTCTTT.